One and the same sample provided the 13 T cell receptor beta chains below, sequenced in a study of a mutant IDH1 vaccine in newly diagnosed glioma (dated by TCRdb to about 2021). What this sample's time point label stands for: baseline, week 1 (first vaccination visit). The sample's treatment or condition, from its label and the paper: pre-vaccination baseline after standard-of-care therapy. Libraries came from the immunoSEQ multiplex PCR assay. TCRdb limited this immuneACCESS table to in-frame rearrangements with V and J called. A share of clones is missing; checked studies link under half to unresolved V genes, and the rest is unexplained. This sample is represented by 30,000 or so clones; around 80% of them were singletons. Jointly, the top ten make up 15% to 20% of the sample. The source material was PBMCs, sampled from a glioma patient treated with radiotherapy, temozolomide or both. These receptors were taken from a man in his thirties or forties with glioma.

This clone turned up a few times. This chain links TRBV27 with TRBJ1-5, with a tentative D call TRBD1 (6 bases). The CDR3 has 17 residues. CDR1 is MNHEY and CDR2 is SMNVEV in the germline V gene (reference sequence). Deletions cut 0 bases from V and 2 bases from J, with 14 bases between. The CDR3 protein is CASSLSGGRNGNQPQHF. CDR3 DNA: TGTGCCAGCAGTTTATCAGGGGGGCGAAACGGCAATCAGCCCCAGCATTTT.

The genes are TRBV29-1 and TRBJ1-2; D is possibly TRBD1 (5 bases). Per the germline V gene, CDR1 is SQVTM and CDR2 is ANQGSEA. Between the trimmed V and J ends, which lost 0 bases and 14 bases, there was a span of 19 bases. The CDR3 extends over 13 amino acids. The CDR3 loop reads CSVEENTSLGGTF. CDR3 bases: TGCAGCGTTGAAGAAAATACCTCACTCGGGGGGACCTTC.

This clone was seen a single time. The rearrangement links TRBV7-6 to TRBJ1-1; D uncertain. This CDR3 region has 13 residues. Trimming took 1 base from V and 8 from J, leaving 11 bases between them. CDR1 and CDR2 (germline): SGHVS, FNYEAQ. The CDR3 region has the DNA TGTGCCAGCAGCTTAGGAGATGCTCGGGAAGCTTTCTTT. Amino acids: CASSLGDAREAFF.

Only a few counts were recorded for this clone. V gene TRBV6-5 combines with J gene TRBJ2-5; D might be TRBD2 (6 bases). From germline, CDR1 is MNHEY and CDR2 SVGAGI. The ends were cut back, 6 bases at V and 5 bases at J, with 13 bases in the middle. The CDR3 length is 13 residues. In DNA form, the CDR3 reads TGTGCCAGCAGGCGGAGGGTTCCGGAGACCCAGTACTTC. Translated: CASRRRVPETQYF.

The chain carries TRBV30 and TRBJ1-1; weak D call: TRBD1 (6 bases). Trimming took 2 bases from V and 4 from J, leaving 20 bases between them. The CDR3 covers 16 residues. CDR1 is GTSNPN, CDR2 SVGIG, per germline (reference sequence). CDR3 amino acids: CAWSPIVEGDGTEAFF. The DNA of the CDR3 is TGTGCCTGGAGTCCCATTGTCGAGGGGGATGGCACTGAAGCTTTCTTT.

The CDR3 spells CASSQTTGQLNSPLHF. The CDR3 region has the DNA TGTGCCAGCTCTCAGACCACGGGACAGCTTAATTCACCCCTCCACTTT. The rearrangement joins TRBV25-1 to TRBJ1-6; TRBD1 matches at 7 bases. The CDR3 has 16 residues. The ends lost 8 bases at V and 6 bases at J; junction bases unmatched: 13. Per germline, CDR1 MGHDK and CDR2 SYGVNS.

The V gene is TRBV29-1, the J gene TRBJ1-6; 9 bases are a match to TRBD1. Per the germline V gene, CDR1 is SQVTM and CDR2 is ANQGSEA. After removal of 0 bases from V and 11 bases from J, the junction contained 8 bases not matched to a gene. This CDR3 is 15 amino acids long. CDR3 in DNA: TGCAGCGTTGAAGAGGGACAGGGCGAGCAGGCACCCCTCCACTTT. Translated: CSVEEGQGEQAPLHF.

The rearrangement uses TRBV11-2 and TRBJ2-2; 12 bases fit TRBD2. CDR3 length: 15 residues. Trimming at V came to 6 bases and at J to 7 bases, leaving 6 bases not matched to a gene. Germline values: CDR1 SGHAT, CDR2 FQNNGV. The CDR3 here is CASRRLAGVVGELFF. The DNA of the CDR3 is TGTGCCAGCAGGAGACTAGCGGGAGTTGTCGGGGAGCTGTTTTTT.

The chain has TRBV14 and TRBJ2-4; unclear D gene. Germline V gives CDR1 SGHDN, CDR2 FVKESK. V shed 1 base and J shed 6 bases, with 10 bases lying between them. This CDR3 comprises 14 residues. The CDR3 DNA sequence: TGTGCCAGCAGCCAAGGGGGTACTTTAAACATTCAGTACTTC. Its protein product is CASSQGGTLNIQYF.

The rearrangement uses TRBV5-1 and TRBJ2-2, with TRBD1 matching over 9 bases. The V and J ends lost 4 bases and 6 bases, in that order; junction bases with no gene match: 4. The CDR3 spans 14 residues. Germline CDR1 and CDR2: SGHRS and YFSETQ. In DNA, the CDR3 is TGCGCCAGCAGCACGGGACAGGGCCCCGGGGAGCTGTTTTTT. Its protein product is CASSTGQGPGELFF.

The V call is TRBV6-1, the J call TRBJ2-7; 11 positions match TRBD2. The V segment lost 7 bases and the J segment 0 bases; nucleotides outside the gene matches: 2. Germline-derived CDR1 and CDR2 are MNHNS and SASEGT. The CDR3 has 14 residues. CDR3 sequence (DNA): TGTGCCAGCAAGGGACTAGCGGCCTCCTACGAGCAGTACTTC. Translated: CASKGLAASYEQYF.

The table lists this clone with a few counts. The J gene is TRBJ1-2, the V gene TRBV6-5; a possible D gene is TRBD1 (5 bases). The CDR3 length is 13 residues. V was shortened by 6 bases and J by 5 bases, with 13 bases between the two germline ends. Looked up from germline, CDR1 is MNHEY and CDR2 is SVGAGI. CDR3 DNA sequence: TGTGCCAGCAGCGTCAGGGAGTCGTATGGCTACACCTTC. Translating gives CASSVRESYGYTF.

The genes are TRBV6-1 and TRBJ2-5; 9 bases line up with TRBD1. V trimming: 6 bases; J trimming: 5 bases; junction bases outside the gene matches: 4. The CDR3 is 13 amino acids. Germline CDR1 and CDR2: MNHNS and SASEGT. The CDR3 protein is CASRGTGRETQYF. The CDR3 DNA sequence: TGTGCCAGCAGGGGGACAGGGCGGGAGACCCAGTACTTC.